These 9 T cell receptor beta chains were sequenced from one sample in a study of T-cell reconstitution after alpha-beta-depleted transplantation in children. A library of TCRbeta sequences, prepared with unique molecular identifiers, was generated. TCRdb used MiXCR to reprocess the PCR reads, holding one entry per CDR3 protein. Here the sample spans 300,000 to 350,000 distinct CDR3 sequences, under 20% being singletons. This specimen consisted of PBMCs, mostly from graft donor cells, obtained 360 days after TCRalphabeta/CD19-depleted stem cell transplant. All receptors derive from a male patient aged 2 to 9 who had a stem cell transplant for acute lymphoblastic leukemia, so the T cells may come from the graft donor.

This clonotype was picked up a small number of times. The J gene is TRBJ2-7, the V gene TRBV28; 9 positions match TRBD2. CDR3 length: 14 residues. In germline, CDR1 is MDHEN, CDR2 SYDVKM. The junction had 8 bases not matched to a gene; V was cut back by 7 bases and J by 4 bases. The CDR3 region has the DNA TGTGCCAGCACTTCAGCGGGAGGACCTTACGAGCAGTACTTC. Its translation is CASTSAGGPYEQYF. Full variable domain (missing parts from reference TRBV28 and TRBJ2-7): DVKVTQSSRYLVKRTGEKVFLECVQDMDHENMFWYRQDPGLGLRLIYFSYDVKMKEKGDIPEGYSVSREKKERFSLILESASTNQTSMYLCASTSAGGPYEQYFGPGTRLTVT.

The gene calls are TRBV25-1 and TRBJ2-7; TRBD2 aligns across 11 bases. The CDR3 sequence is 16 residues long. The V gene's germline CDR1 is MGHDK and CDR2 SYGVNS. V dropped 1 base and J dropped 5; count of bases not matched to a gene: 7. CDR3 DNA: TGTGCCAGCAGTGAATCCGCTAGCGGGAGGTACCACGAGCAGTACTTC. Its protein is CASSESASGRYHEQYF.

J is TRBJ1-5 and V is TRBV6-1; no clear D gene. Germline loops: CDR1 MNHNS, CDR2 SASEGT. V was trimmed by 6 bases and J by 0 bases, leaving 12 bases between them. The CDR3 runs to 15 residues. The CDR3 DNA reads TGTGCCAGCAGCTCGGACGGGTCTAGCAATCAGCCCCAGCATTTT. This codes for CASSSDGSSNQPQHF.

CDR3 DNA: TGTGCCAGCATTAAGCAGCCCATGGGAGAGCTGTTTTTT. Translating gives CASIKQPMGELFF. J is TRBJ2-2 and V is TRBV7-9, with D unclear. This CDR3 comprises 13 residues. Trimming shortened V by 7 bases and J by 11 bases, and 17 bases separated the two germline ends. Germline CDR1 and CDR2: SEHNR and FQNEAQ (reference sequence).

The V and J genes are TRBV4-3 and TRBJ1-6; 9 nucleotides agree with TRBD1. This CDR3 spans 16 amino acids. CDR1 LGHNA and CDR2 YSLEER come from the germline V gene. Unmatched junction bases numbered 7, after V lost 0 bases and J lost 10 bases. The CDR3 bases are TGCGCCAGCAGCCAAGAAGCGGGACAGGGAGGATCACCCCTCCACTTT. Protein: CASSQEAGQGGSPLHF.

In this sample, this clonotype turned up many times. V and J are TRBV12-3 or TRBV12-4 and TRBJ2-7; a possible D gene is TRBD2 (6 bases). V was shortened by 2 bases and J by 1 base, with 18 bases between the two germline ends. The CDR3 loop spans 17 amino acids. Here the CDR3 reads CASSLTFSGDGSYEQYF. CDR3 DNA sequence: TGTGCCAGCAGTTTAACATTTAGCGGTGATGGGTCCTACGAGCAGTACTTC.

This clonotype was observed a handful of times. The rearrangement links TRBV6-2 or TRBV6-3 to TRBJ2-1; 8 nucleotides align to TRBD2. Germline trimming cut 5 bases from V and 3 bases from J; bases unmatched to any gene: 9. The germline V gene encodes CDR1 MNHEY and CDR2 SVGEGT. The CDR3 loop spans 16 amino acids. CDR3 coding DNA: TGTGCCAGCAGTACCCGGGGGGGGACCTACTACAATGAGCAGTTCTTC. Translation: CASSTRGGTYYNEQFF.

The rearrangement uses TRBV20-1 and TRBJ2-5; the D gene is possibly TRBD2 (5 bases). V was clipped by 0 bases and J by 7 bases, with 15 bases between them. Germline V gives CDR1 DFQATT, CDR2 SNEGSKA (reference sequence). The CDR3 runs 14 residues. The CDR3 is CSARDEAVRWTQYF. The CDR3 nucleotides read TGCAGTGCTAGAGATGAAGCGGTTAGGTGGACCCAGTACTTC.

This clonotype was recorded a few times. The chain has TRBV10-3 and TRBJ2-1; TRBD2 agrees at 14 bases. Germline lookup yields CDR1 ENHRY and CDR2 SYGVKD. V was pared by 4 bases and J by 4 bases, with 3 bases of the junction left unmatched. The CDR3 has 16 residues. As DNA, the CDR3 is TGTGCCATCAGTGCGACTAGCGGGAGGGGGTACAATGAGCAGTTCTTC. Its translation: CAISATSGRGYNEQFF.